One sample yielded the 3 T cell receptor beta chains listed below, sequenced in a study of blood T cells in healthy people across ages. It was with a sample-barcoded 5' primer and a J-beta primer mix that a second PCR of about 6 to 11 cycles was run. TCRdb fed the 5' RACE reads into MiXCR, producing one record per CDR3 protein. Of some 800,000 distinct CDR3 sequences listed, just under 25% are singletons. The same specimen was also included in a second study, on T cells of mothers and their children.

The sample comprised blood. The source of these receptors is a boy between 10 and 17 years old in good health.

A word on this clonotype: Likely a read error: the CDR3 ends without its conserved phenylalanine or tryptophan. This chain connects TRBV20-1 to TRBJ1-1; D may be TRBD1 (6 bases). Germline CDR1 is DFQATT and CDR2 is SNEGSKA (reference sequence). The CDR3 contains 13 residues. V was pared by 3 bases and J by 3 bases, with 11 bases between. The CDR3 bases are TGCAGTGCTAGTAGGGGGACGGACACTGAAGCTTTCCTT. This encodes CSASRGTDTEAFL.

The chain couples TRBV27 to TRBJ2-7; 7 bases match TRBD2. The CDR3 has 14 residues. CDR1 and CDR2 (germline): MNHEY, SMNVEV (reference sequence). The V and J ends lost 8 bases and 3 bases, in that order; junction bases with no gene match: 10. Here the CDR3 reads CASGKPGLSYEQYF. In DNA, the CDR3 is TGTGCCAGCGGAAAACCGGGACTAAGCTACGAGCAGTACTTC.

The rearrangement links TRBV7-4 to TRBJ2-3, with D unclear. The closer fit of TRBJ1-5 to the DNA end suggests the J call may be wrong. This CDR3 spans 17 amino acids. CDR1 and CDR2 from the germline V gene are SGHVT and SQSDAQ. Here the CDR3 reads CASSYQRLAGSTDTQHF. The CDR3, as DNA: TGTGCCAGCAGCTACCAGAGACTAGCGGGAAGCACAGATACGCAGCATTTT.